These 23 T cell receptor beta chains were all obtained from the same sample, sequenced in a study of Graves' ophthalmopathy and Graves' hyperthyroidism. Amplified TCR beta CDR3 regions were obtained using RNA transcripts as template. HTBI-primed RT-PCR formed the first round, and a multiplex PCR formed the second. TCRdb reanalysed the multiplex PCR reads using MiXCR and keeps one entry per CDR3 protein. The sample records hundreds of thousands of distinct CDR3 sequences, 40% being singletons. Sample: peripheral blood. The receptors stem from an adult man with Graves' ophthalmopathy.

This clonotype was observed a handful of times. The chain couples TRBV2 to TRBJ2-7; tentative D call: TRBD2 (5 bases). Germline CDR1 and CDR2: SNHLY and FYNNEI. This CDR3 region has 11 residues. V was cut by 2 bases and J by 6 bases, with 5 bases left in between. The CDR3 sequence is CASSETSEQYF. CDR3 coding DNA: TGTGCCAGCAGTGAAACTAGCGAGCAGTACTTC.

The chain joins TRBV7-9 to TRBJ2-7; 12 bases line up with TRBD2. CDR1 is SEHNR and CDR2 is FQNEAQ in the germline V gene (reference sequence). This CDR3 spans 16 amino acids. V lost 5 bases, J lost 5 bases, and 10 bases stayed unmatched. CDR3 bases: TGTGCCAGCAGCGTCGAGACTAGCGGGGGACTTCACGAGCAGTACTTC. Translated, it gives CASSVETSGGLHEQYF.

V usage is TRBV20-1 and J usage is TRBJ1-6; 8 bases match TRBD1. Germline V gives CDR1 DFQATT, CDR2 SNEGSKA (reference sequence). The ends lost 5 bases at V and 8 bases at J; junction bases unmatched: 14. The CDR3 covers 16 residues. The CDR3 bases are TGCAGTGCTCGCCAGGACAGGGTCGCTCTGGATTCACCCCTCCACTTT. Translation: CSARQDRVALDSPLHF.

This clonotype appeared many times. J is TRBJ2-5 and V is TRBV7-2, with D perhaps matching TRBD1 or TRBD2 (5 bases each). CDR3 length: 13 residues. Germline CDR1 and CDR2: SGHTA and FQGNSA. V was cut by 5 bases and J by 11 bases, with 18 bases left in between. CDR3 protein: CASSLGAWGPQYF. The CDR3, as DNA: TGTGCCAGCAGCCTAGGGGCGTGGGGACCGCAGTACTTC. The whole variable domain, remainder taken from reference TRBV7-2 and TRBJ2-5, is GAGVSQSPSNKVTEKGKDVELRCDPISGHTALYWYRQSLGQGLEFLIYFQGNSAPDKSGLPSDRFSAERTGGSVSTLTIQRTQQEDSAVYLCASSLGAWGPQYFGPGTRLLVL.

The gene calls are TRBV29-1 and TRBJ2-7, with 8 bases fitting TRBD1. Trimming took 6 bases from V and 5 from J; bases not matched to a gene: 9. This CDR3 is built from 13 residues. The germline V gene has CDR1 SQVTM and CDR2 ANQGSEA. The CDR3 DNA follows: TGCAGCGTCCGCGGACAGGGAGTCCACGAGCAGTACTTC. It yields the protein CSVRGQGVHEQYF.

Of note for this clonotype: Germline and junction disagree at one end, which may indicate a read error. CDR3 amino acids: CASSESPGLTISYGQYF. The DNA of the CDR3 is TGTGCCAGCAGTGAATCGCCAGGCCTCACCATCTCCTACGGGCAGTACTTC. The chain couples TRBV2 to TRBJ2-7; D is unclear. This CDR3 spans 17 amino acids. Germline V gene sequence: CDR1 SNHLY, CDR2 FYNNEI.

The sample holds many counts of this clonotype. The chain has TRBV24-1 and TRBJ2-5; either TRBD1 or TRBD2 may fit D (5 bases each). The CDR3 length is 16 residues. Trimming pared 3 bases from V and 0 bases from J, leaving 13 bases between. The V gene's germline CDR1 is KGHDR and CDR2 SFDVKD. This chain's CDR3 is CATSDPGGTDQETQYF. DNA for the CDR3: TGTGCCACCAGTGATCCAGGTGGGACGGACCAAGAGACCCAGTACTTC.

The V and J genes are TRBV10-3 and TRBJ2-5; TRBD1 is a possible D gene (7 bases). V lost 8 bases, J lost 5 bases, and 15 bases lay in between. This CDR3 contains 13 residues. Germline V gene sequence: CDR1 ENHRY, CDR2 SYGVKD. The CDR3 is CAIGGGRLETQYF. DNA for the CDR3: TGTGCCATCGGAGGGGGCAGGCTCGAGACCCAGTACTTC.

This clonotype was counted many times. The chain joins TRBV7-2 to TRBJ2-5; the D gene is possibly TRBD2 (6 bases). Per the germline V gene, CDR1 is SGHTA and CDR2 is FQGNSA. This CDR3 comprises 13 residues. Trimming removed 7 bases from V and 4 bases from J, with 13 bases in between. In nucleotides, the CDR3 is TGTGCCAGCACGCCGGGGGAGACAGAGACCCAGTACTTC. Amino acid sequence: CASTPGETETQYF.

Worth noting for this clonotype: A read error may be the cause here, since a much bigger clone is one base away. The V and J genes are TRBV7-9 and TRBJ2-5; D is unresolved. This CDR3 is 16 amino acids long. Germline lookup yields CDR1 SEHNR and CDR2 FQNEAQ (reference sequence). This CDR3 reads CASTRLGGPAQEAQYF. Written as DNA, the CDR3 is TGTGCCAGCACTAGGTTGGGCGGACCAGCCCAAGAGGCCCAGTACTTC.

With respect to this clonotype: The DNA is left out, because the CDR3 cannot be placed on it with certainty; the CDR3 is given as TCRdb lists it. This chain links TRBV5-5 with TRBJ1-1; the table assigns TRBD1, which was not confirmed against the DNA. Termini included, the CDR3 measures 13 amino acids. Germline CDR1 SGHKS, CDR2 YYEKEE (reference sequence). The CDR3 region is CASSFRGRREAFF.

This clonotype has ten or more counts. In nucleotides, the CDR3 is TGTGCCACCAGCAGAGATGGGACAGGGGGCTTGTATTCACCCCTCCACTTT. Its translation is CATSRDGTGGLYSPLHF. The rearrangement uses TRBV15 and TRBJ1-6; 12 nucleotides match TRBD1. The CDR3 totals 17 residues. CDR1 is LNHNV, CDR2 YYDKDF, per germline (reference sequence). The V segment lost 0 bases and the J segment 8 bases; nucleotides outside the gene matches: 5.

This chain uses TRBV24-1 with TRBJ1-5; 8 bases are shared with TRBD1. Germline V CDR1 and CDR2: KGHDR, SFDVKD. The V segment lost 6 bases and the J segment 3 bases; nucleotides outside the gene matches: 9. CDR3 length equals 16 residues. DNA of the CDR3: TGTGCCACCAGTTACCTTGGACAGGGTTTCAATCAGCCCCAGCATTTT. This codes for CATSYLGQGFNQPQHF.

This clonotype was counted once. The chain combines TRBV9 with TRBJ2-3; TRBD1 matches 7 bases. The germline V gene encodes CDR1 SGDLS and CDR2 YYNGEE. CDR3 length equals 16 residues. V was clipped by 1 base and J by 2 bases; unmatched bases: 7. This CDR3 reads CASSVTQGVATDTQYF. DNA for the CDR3: TGTGCCAGCAGCGTAACCCAGGGGGTGGCCACAGATACGCAGTATTTT.

Concerning this clonotype: The conserved phenylalanine or tryptophan is not found at the CDR3 terminus, so this likely reflects a read error. This chain links TRBV29-1 with TRBJ2-7; D unclear. V lost 5 bases and J lost 9, with 14 bases in between. The CDR3 is made up of 11 amino acids. CDR1 is SQVTM, CDR2 ANQGSEA, per germline. The CDR3 region is CSVNALEVQYS. The CDR3 DNA reads as TGCAGCGTTAACGCGTTGGAAGTGCAGTACTCC.

The chain employs TRBV15 and TRBJ2-3, with TRBD2 matching 10 bases. J was trimmed by 5 bases and V by 1 base; bases with no gene match: 6. Germline V gives CDR1 LNHNV, CDR2 YYDKDF (reference sequence). This CDR3 spans 16 amino acids. The CDR3 DNA reads as TGTGCCACCAGCAGAGCATCTAGCGGGAGCGAAGATACGCAGTATTTT. It yields the protein CATSRASSGSEDTQYF.

About this clonotype: The germline gene is not matched at one end of the junction; a read error may be the cause. V and J are TRBV24-1 and TRBJ1-5, with a weak D call TRBD1 (6 bases). The CDR3 loop spans 15 amino acids. Germline V gene sequence: CDR1 KGHDR, CDR2 SFDVKD. The CDR3 region has the DNA TGTGCCAGCAGTTACTCAGGCAGGGGTAATCAGCCCCAGCATTTT. This gives the protein CASSYSGRGNQPQHF.

As regards this clonotype: At one of its ends the junction is not consistent with the germline gene, which may arise from a read error. CDR3 DNA: TGTGCCAGCAGTTTACTGGGAGACAGCGATCAGCCCCAGCATTTT. Amino acid sequence: CASSLLGDSDQPQHF. This chain connects TRBV24-1 to TRBJ1-5; possibly TRBD1 for D (5 bases). There are 15 residues in the CDR3. CDR1 and CDR2 from the germline V gene are KGHDR and SFDVKD.

The chain recombines TRBV2 with TRBJ1-6; TRBD1 might be the D (6 bases). CDR3 size: 16 residues. The ends were cut back, 0 bases at V and 6 bases at J, with 12 bases in the middle. From germline, CDR1 is SNHLY and CDR2 FYNNEI. CDR3 residues: CASSEARAGANSPLHF. DNA of the CDR3: TGTGCCAGCAGTGAAGCGCGTGCGGGGGCTAATTCACCCCTCCACTTT.

In this sample, this clonotype turned up many times. V gene TRBV2 combines with J gene TRBJ1-5, with D tentatively TRBD1 (5 bases). Germline V lookup: CDR1 SNHLY, CDR2 FYNNEI. This CDR3 has 13 residues. Trimming shortened V by 11 bases and J by 4 bases, and 15 bases separated the two germline ends. The CDR3 spells CAPRTEGNQPQHF. CDR3 coding DNA: TGTGCCCCGAGGACGGAGGGGAATCAGCCCCAGCATTTT. The full variable domain, in which reference TRBV2 and TRBJ1-5 provide the parts outside the CDR3, is EPEVTQTPSHQVTQMGQEVILRCVPISNHLYFYWYRQILGQKVEFLVSFYNNEISEKSEIFDDQFSVERPDGSNFTLKIRSTKLEDSAMYFCAPRTEGNQPQHFGDGTRLSIL.

This clonotype was observed a few times. The chain links TRBV20-1 to TRBJ2-5, with unresolved D. CDR1 is DFQATT and CDR2 is SNEGSKA in the germline V gene (reference sequence). The CDR3 length is 12 residues. V lost 2 bases to trimming and J lost 1 base, with 5 bases between them. CDR3 sequence (DNA): TGCAGTGCTAGATTAGTCCAAGAGACCCAGTACTTC. Translation: CSARLVQETQYF.

The chain carries TRBV7-9 and TRBJ2-2, with 7 bases lining up with TRBD1. CDR1 is SEHNR, CDR2 FQNEAQ, per germline (reference sequence). The trim removed 5 bases at V and 0 bases at J, leaving 6 bases unmatched. This CDR3 contains 16 residues. CDR3 coding DNA: TGTGCCAGCAGCCAAGATGACAGGGCGAACACCGGGGAGCTGTTTTTT. Its translation is CASSQDDRANTGELFF.

V and J are TRBV9 and TRBJ1-3; D unclear. V shed 4 bases and J shed 1 base, with 9 bases lying between them. Germline V lookup: CDR1 SGDLS, CDR2 YYNGEE. The CDR3 sequence is 14 residues long. This CDR3 reads CASSQTLSGNTIYF. DNA for the CDR3: TGTGCCAGCAGCCAGACCCTGTCTGGAAACACCATATATTTT.